The 26 T cell receptor beta chains given below trace back to one sample, sequenced in a study of Ad26.COV2.S vaccination and SARS-CoV-2 variants. Treatment of the sample: roughly 18 received Ad26.COV2.S at low or high dose, single or two shots; about 5 received placebo; per-sample allocation not given. Day 63 following the first vaccine or placebo injection was when the samples were taken. Assay used: immunoSEQ multiplex PCR; TCRdb lists only in-frame clones, some missing. Among some 400,000 clones listed, 89% were seen once. The sequenced sample was peripheral blood, obtained in a trial of Ad26.COV2.S vaccine versus placebo. The receptor set was obtained from a person between 18 and 60 years old who received the Ad26.COV2.S COVID-19 vaccine or a placebo.

The chain recombines TRBV4-3 with TRBJ2-1, with TRBD2 identical over 9 bases. The germline gives CDR1 LGHNA, CDR2 YSLEER. Trimming took 0 bases from V and 9 from J; bases not matched to a gene: 3. This CDR3 has 14 amino acids. Here the CDR3 reads CASSQDRTSAEQFF. CDR3 in DNA: TGCGCCAGCAGCCAAGATAGGACTAGCGCTGAGCAGTTCTTC.

The table lists this clone with many counts. This rearrangement joins TRBV19 to TRBJ1-5, with a possible D match to TRBD1 (5 bases). The V gene's germline CDR1 is LNHDA and CDR2 SQIVND (reference sequence). There are 15 residues in the CDR3. Trimming removed 8 bases at V and 3 bases at J, with 17 bases between. The CDR3 reads CASPQGHKFNQPQHF. CDR3 in DNA: TGTGCCAGTCCCCAGGGCCATAAGTTCAATCAGCCCCAGCATTTT. Variable domain in full (rest from reference TRBV19 and TRBJ1-5): DGGITQSPKYLFRKEGQNVTLSCEQNLNHDAMYWYRQDPGQGLRLIYYSQIVNDFQKGDIAEGYSVSREKKESFPLTVTSAQKNPTAFYLCASPQGHKFNQPQHFGDGTRLSIL.

The chain carries TRBV11-2 and TRBJ2-7; 9 bases are a match to TRBD1. Germline CDR1 reads SGHAT; CDR2 reads FQNNGV. The CDR3 has 14 amino acids. V shed 1 base, J shed 4 bases, and the junction held 2 bases outside the gene matches. For the CDR3, the DNA is TGTGCCAGCAGCTTAGGGACAGGGGCTTACGAGCAGTACTTC. Amino acids: CASSLGTGAYEQYF.

The chain carries TRBV19 and TRBJ1-2; 8 bases are a match to TRBD1. This CDR3 region has 13 residues. The V gene's germline CDR1 is LNHDA and CDR2 SQIVND (reference sequence). The trim removed 10 bases at V and 8 bases at J, leaving 12 bases unmatched. CDR3 nucleotides: TGTGCCACCCGGCCAGGGGACAGGAAGGGCTACACCTTC. The encoded protein is CATRPGDRKGYTF.

The rearrangement links TRBV6-2 or TRBV6-3 to TRBJ2-1; possible D gene TRBD2, 7 bases. The CDR3 totals 16 residues. The germline V and J ends were trimmed by 5 bases and 3 bases, with 17 bases remaining between them. The germline CDR1 and CDR2 sequences are MNHEY and SVGEGT. The CDR3 nucleotides read TGTGCCAGCAGTGGTAGCAGGGAGGGGGGCTACAATGAGCAGTTCTTC. As protein: CASSGSREGGYNEQFF.

The gene calls are TRBV7-2 and TRBJ2-7, with D possibly TRBD2 on 5 matching bases. The germline V gene encodes CDR1 SGHTA and CDR2 FQGNSA. The CDR3 totals 15 residues. With 4 bases removed from V and 4 bases from J, the gap between germline ends came to 17 bases. CDR3 nucleotides: TGTGCCAGCAGCTACCGGGGTGGCGGTGAATACGAGCAGTACTTC. Protein sequence: CASSYRGGGEYEQYF.

The chain joins TRBV27 to TRBJ2-3; the D is unclear. V was cut by 6 bases and J by 0 bases, with 7 bases left in between. This CDR3 has 13 amino acids. The germline gives CDR1 MNHEY, CDR2 SMNVEV (reference sequence). Here the CDR3 DNA reads TGTGCCAGCAGAACTGGGAGCACAGATACGCAGTATTTT. Its translation is CASRTGSTDTQYF.

This chain connects TRBV7-2 to TRBJ1-6; tentative D call: TRBD1 (5 bases). CDR1 and CDR2 (germline): SGHTA, FQGNSA. V dropped 6 bases and J dropped 3 bases, with 12 bases sitting between them. This CDR3 is 15 amino acids long. CDR3 DNA: TGTGCCAGCAGTCCCAGGGACCGCTATAATTCACCCCTCCACTTT. Translation: CASSPRDRYNSPLHF.

This sequence joins TRBV27 and TRBJ2-1; the match to TRBD2 covers 8 bases. CDR1 and CDR2 from the germline V gene are MNHEY and SMNVEV (reference sequence). This CDR3 has 14 residues. J gave up 9 bases and V 8 bases, and 12 bases lay outside the gene matches. The CDR3 protein is CASSGRAPGGEQFF. CDR3 sequence (DNA): TGTGCCAGCTCCGGGAGGGCCCCCGGAGGTGAGCAGTTCTTC.

This chain joins TRBV5-1 and TRBJ1-2, with 9 bases that match TRBD1. Germline assignment: CDR1 SGHRS and CDR2 YFSETQ. Losses at the gene ends were 5 bases for V and 7 bases for J; bases not matched to a gene: 6. This CDR3 has 13 residues. The CDR3 nucleotides are TGCGCCAGCAGTGGGACAGGGAATGGTGGCTACACCTTC. As protein: CASSGTGNGGYTF.

CDR3 region: CASSLDGRNYQPQHF. CDR3 nucleotide sequence: TGTGCCAGCAGCTTAGACGGCAGAAACTATCAGCCCCAGCATTTT. V usage is TRBV11-2 and J usage is TRBJ1-5; D gene ambiguous. This CDR3 has 15 residues. Between the trimmed V and J ends, which lost 0 bases and 5 bases, there was a span of 11 bases. Germline V gene data show CDR1 as SGHAT and CDR2 as FQNNGV.

V is TRBV2 and J is TRBJ2-1, with TRBD2 matching 9 bases. The CDR3 is 11 residues long. The V segment lost 6 bases and the J segment 14 bases; nucleotides outside the gene matches: 5. Looked up from germline, CDR1 is SNHLY and CDR2 is FYNNEI. Here the CDR3 reads CASRLAGTEFF. CDR3 nucleotides: TGTGCCAGCAGGCTAGCGGGAACGGAGTTCTTC.

The CDR3 here is CASSPLSYEQYF. DNA of the CDR3: TGTGCCAGCAGCCCGCTCTCTTACGAGCAGTACTTC. The gene calls are TRBV3-1 (or the pseudogene TRBV3-2) and TRBJ2-7, with D unclear. Germline lookup yields CDR1 LGHDT and CDR2 YNNKEL (reference sequence). V dropped 4 bases and J dropped 4 bases, with 8 bases sitting between them. The CDR3 has 12 residues.

The V call is TRBV12-3 or TRBV12-4, the J call TRBJ1-4; 7 bases map to TRBD1. The V gene end was trimmed by 6 bases and the J gene end by 11 bases; junction bases not matched to a gene: 9. This CDR3 has 13 residues. CDR3 sequence reads: CASSSRGGGKLFF. The CDR3 DNA is TGTGCCAGCAGCTCCAGGGGGGGCGGGAAACTGTTTTTT.

J is TRBJ1-6 and V is TRBV6-1, with a possible D match to TRBD1 (5 bases). The V end was cut by 2 bases, the J end by 5 bases, with 16 bases between. The CDR3 totals 17 residues. Germline V lookup: CDR1 MNHNS, CDR2 SASEGT. The DNA of the CDR3 is TGTGCCAGCAGTGAATTGGGGGACGCTTGGAATAATTCACCCCTCCACTTT. As protein: CASSELGDAWNNSPLHF.

This sequence joins TRBV7-9 and TRBJ2-2, with D possibly matching TRBD2 (5 bases). The CDR3 has 14 amino acids. V was pared by 4 bases and J by 6 bases, with 12 bases between. Germline V gene sequence: CDR1 SEHNR, CDR2 FQNEAQ (reference sequence). The CDR3 nucleotides read TGTGCCAGCAGCTCCGGCCGGGATGCCGGGGAGCTGTTTTTT. Its protein product is CASSSGRDAGELFF.

V usage is TRBV2 and J usage is TRBJ2-5, with 9 bases aligning to TRBD1. Germline CDR1 is SNHLY and CDR2 is FYNNEI. This CDR3 comprises 15 residues. With 7 bases clipped from V and 9 bases from J, the junction kept 15 bases outside the gene matches. The CDR3 DNA is TGTGCCAGCAATCGGGACAGGGTACCTATCGGGGCCCAGTACTTC. Its translation: CASNRDRVPIGAQYF.

For this clone: The same CDR3 can be traced to other DNA sequences in this sample. This sequence joins TRBV4-1 and TRBJ2-2; a possible D gene is TRBD1 (5 bases). Germline CDR1 MGHRA, CDR2 YSYEKL. V was pared by 1 base and J by 5 bases, with 11 bases between. This CDR3 has 15 residues. The CDR3: CASSQGLRGTGELFF. DNA for the CDR3: TGCGCCAGCAGCCAAGGTCTTAGGGGTACCGGGGAGCTGTTTTTT.

The genes are TRBV18 and TRBJ2-7; 7 bases agree with TRBD1. Trimming took 4 bases from V and 4 from J; bases not matched to a gene: 4. The CDR3 runs to 13 residues. CDR1 and CDR2 from the germline V gene are KGHSH and LQKENI. This CDR3 reads CASSRRQGYEQYF. The CDR3 bases are TGTGCCAGCTCACGAAGACAGGGTTACGAGCAGTACTTC.

This sequence joins TRBV28 and TRBJ1-2; 7 bases are a match to TRBD1. Germline CDR1 reads MDHEN; CDR2 reads SYDVKM. This CDR3 contains 17 residues. V lost 7 bases, J lost 2 bases, and 16 bases stayed unmatched. The CDR3 DNA reads as TGTGCCAGCATCCGTGGTCGGGACAGAGCAGTAAACTATGGCTACACCTTC. This codes for CASIRGRDRAVNYGYTF.

This sequence joins TRBV28 and TRBJ1-1; 10 bases agree with TRBD1. CDR1 MDHEN and CDR2 SYDVKM come from the germline V gene. This CDR3 is 14 amino acids long. V trimming: 7 bases; J trimming: 4 bases; junction bases outside the gene matches: 6. CDR3 sequence reads: CASTSGTGVTEAFF. DNA for the CDR3: TGTGCCAGCACTTCCGGGACAGGGGTCACTGAAGCTTTCTTT.

DNA for the CDR3: TGTGCCAGCAGCCTCTCCGGGACTAGCGGGAGATACGAGCAGTACTTC. It translates to CASSLSGTSGRYEQYF. The V call is TRBV9, the J call TRBJ2-7; 14 bases match TRBD2. The CDR3 sequence is 16 residues long. The trim removed 4 bases at V and 4 bases at J, leaving 7 bases unmatched. Germline V CDR1 and CDR2: SGDLS, YYNGEE.

The rearrangement uses TRBV12-1 and TRBJ2-7; no check of the table's D call, TRBD1, against the DNA was made. TRBV12-1 is assigned pseudogene status. This CDR3 region has 12 residues. CDR3 region: CASSPGQGEQYF. The CDR3 nucleotides are TGTGCCAGCAGCCCGGGACAGGGCGAGCAGTACTTC.

This CDR3 is CASSLEQRDSYEQYF. The CDR3 coding sequence is TGCGCCAGCAGCTTGGAACAGCGTGACTCCTACGAGCAGTACTTC. The V gene is TRBV5-1, the J gene TRBJ2-7; D unresolved. Looked up from germline, CDR1 is SGHRS and CDR2 is YFSETQ. V was trimmed by 0 bases and J by 0 bases, leaving 10 bases between them. The CDR3 loop spans 15 amino acids. Complete variable domain (other parts from reference TRBV5-1 and TRBJ2-7): KAGVTQTPRYLIKTRGQQVTLSCSPISGHRSVSWYQQTPGQGLQFLFEYFSETQRNKGNFPGRFSGRQFSNSRSEMNVSTLELGDSALYLCASSLEQRDSYEQYFGPGTRLTVT.

The rearrangement joins TRBV6-5 to TRBJ2-3; TRBD1 might be the D (5 bases). The CDR3 contains 13 residues. CDR1 and CDR2 (germline): MNHEY, SVGAGI. Trimming pared 6 bases from V and 5 bases from J, leaving 12 bases between. This chain's CDR3 is CASRFQGIDTQYF. The CDR3 DNA reads as TGTGCCAGCAGGTTCCAGGGCATAGATACGCAGTATTTT.

This chain connects TRBV15 to TRBJ2-2, with TRBD1 matching over 12 bases. V dropped 0 bases and J dropped 7; count of bases not matched to a gene: 6. From germline, CDR1 is LNHNV and CDR2 YYDKDF (reference sequence). The CDR3 consists of 17 residues. For the CDR3, the DNA is TGTGCCACCAGCAGAGATTGGGGACAGGGGGCGATCGGGGAGCTGTTTTTT. The encoded protein is CATSRDWGQGAIGELFF. Based on the CDR3 plus reference TRBV15 and TRBJ2-2, the full variable domain is DAMVIQNPRYQVTQFGKPVTLSCSQTLNHNVMYWYQQKSSQAPKLLFHYYDKDFNNEADTPDNFQSRRPNTSFCFLDIRSPGLGDTAMYLCATSRDWGQGAIGELFFGEGSRLTVL.